This T cell receptor (beta chain) was sequenced during a study of cytomegalovirus exposure and HLA in healthy donors. General observations from the study: Common viral pathogens (according to a later analysis) appeared linked to several of the most significant clusters. Accurate prediction of HLA-A and HLA-B alleles (for most subjects) was reportedly achieved from TCR beta sequences.

The CDR3 covers 17 residues. The trim removed 6 bases at V and 2 bases at J, leaving 7 bases unmatched. Looked up from germline, CDR1 is MDHEN and CDR2 is SYDVKM. Both 60 Vbeta primers and 13 Jbeta primers went into the PCR. Measured with immunoSEQ multiplex PCR; TCRdb has only the in-frame clones, and not every one. The profile shows under 200,000 clones, 82% of them singletons. Everyone who donated was a healthy bone marrow donor. Comment on this clone: Its antigen is unidentified.

Sequencing was performed on PBMCs. The chain couples TRBV28 to TRBJ2-4; 13 bases agree with TRBD2. The receptor's source is a woman between 50 and 59 years old in good health and CMV-seronegative. The CDR3 DNA sequence: TGTGCCAGCAGCCACGGACTAGCGGGAGCTCCCAAAAACATTCAGTACTTC. Translating it yields CASSHGLAGAPKNIQYF.